This TCR beta chain was sequenced during a study of PD-1 blockade in classical Hodgkin lymphoma. Overall study context: On a schedule of every 2 weeks, patients received nivolumab 3 mg/kg intravenously.

The CDR3 sequence is 13 residues long. The V gene's germline CDR1 is GTSNPN and CDR2 SVGIG (reference sequence). V dropped 3 bases and J dropped 7 bases, with 13 bases sitting between them. This clone was counted only a few times. Antigen: not known. Each patient experienced a relapse that followed autologous stem cell transplantation, and brentuximab vedotin exposure varied. Study-level findings and limits: The baseline diversity of complete responders showed similarity to that of newly diagnosed patients. The repertoire differences lack a defined cause, possibly disease activity or prior therapy.

The table came from immunoSEQ multiplex PCR; TCRdb's copy has only in-frame clones and leaves some out. The sample yields 150,000 or so clones, about 81% seen once. This sequence joins TRBV30 and TRBJ1-5; D perhaps matches TRBD1 (6 bases). The input for sequencing was peripheral blood mononuclear cells (PBMCs), taken before the second cycle of nivolumab. The clonotype comes from a human donor with classical Hodgkin lymphoma. The CDR3 spells CAWSNSGEQPQHF. The CDR3 region has the DNA TGTGCCTGGAGCAACTCAGGGGAACAGCCCCAGCATTTT.